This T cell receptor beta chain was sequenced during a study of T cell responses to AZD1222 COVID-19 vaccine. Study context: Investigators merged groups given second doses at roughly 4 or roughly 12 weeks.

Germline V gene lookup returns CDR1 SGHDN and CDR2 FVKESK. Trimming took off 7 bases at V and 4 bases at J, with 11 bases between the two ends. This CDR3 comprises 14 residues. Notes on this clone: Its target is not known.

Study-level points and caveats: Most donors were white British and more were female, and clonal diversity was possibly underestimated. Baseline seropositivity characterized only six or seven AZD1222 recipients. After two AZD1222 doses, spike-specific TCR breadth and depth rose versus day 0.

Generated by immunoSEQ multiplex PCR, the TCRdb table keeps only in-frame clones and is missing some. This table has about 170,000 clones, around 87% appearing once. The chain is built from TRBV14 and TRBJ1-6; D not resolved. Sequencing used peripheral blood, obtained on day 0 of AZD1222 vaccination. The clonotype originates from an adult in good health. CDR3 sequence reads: CASTPGRYNSPLHF. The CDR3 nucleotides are TGTGCCAGCACCCCGGGAAGGTATAATTCACCCCTCCACTTT.